Below, 5 T cell receptor beta chains from the same sample are listed, as sequenced in a study of blood T cell repertoires in COVID-19 (dated by TCRdb to about 2020). The library came from the immunoSEQ multiplex PCR assay. Not all clones reach the TCRdb copy of this immuneACCESS table, which keeps in-frame sequences only. Checked studies attribute under half of the gap to unresolved V genes and leave the rest unexplained. Within this sample are about 440,000 clones, with approximately 90% of them counted one time only. Together, the top ten hold roughly an eighth of the sample. The sequencing sample was made of peripheral blood. The source of these receptors is a woman in her fifties or sixties with COVID-19, enrolled during active disease.

The CDR3 reads CASSLGPLGQGATSGELFF. The DNA of the CDR3 is TGTGCCAGCAGCTTAGGCCCTCTCGGACAGGGGGCGACGTCCGGGGAGCTGTTTTTT. This chain joins TRBV7-8 and TRBJ2-2; 11 positions agree with TRBD1. The CDR3 contains 19 residues. Trimming removed 1 base from V and 6 bases from J; junction bases left unmatched: 13. Germline CDR1 is SGHVS and CDR2 is FQNEAQ.

The chain uses TRBV4-1 and TRBJ2-7; 11 nucleotides match TRBD2. The CDR3 runs to 17 residues. Germline-derived CDR1 and CDR2 are MGHRA and YSYEKL. The V segment lost 1 base and the J segment 3 bases; nucleotides outside the gene matches: 8. Here the CDR3 DNA reads TGCGCCAGCAGCCAAGTAGGGATAACTAGCGGGGGCTACGAGCAGTACTTC. Protein: CASSQVGITSGGYEQYF.

The rearrangement links TRBV19 to TRBJ1-2, with D perhaps matching TRBD1 (6 bases). V was clipped by 5 bases and J by 8 bases, with 21 bases between them. Germline V gene sequence: CDR1 LNHDA, CDR2 SQIVND (reference sequence). The CDR3 has 15 amino acids. The CDR3 loop reads CASSFQARGLGGYTF. As DNA, the CDR3 is TGTGCCAGTAGTTTCCAGGCCAGGGGCCTTGGCGGCTACACCTTC.

The chain couples TRBV5-1 to TRBJ2-7; 8 bases are a match to TRBD1. The V gene end was trimmed by 3 bases and the J gene end by 3 bases; junction bases not matched to a gene: 5. The CDR3 is 14 residues long. Germline V lookup: CDR1 SGHRS, CDR2 YFSETQ. The CDR3 loop is CASSSGQVNYEQYF. The CDR3 nucleotides read TGCGCCAGCAGCTCGGGACAGGTAAACTACGAGCAGTACTTC.

V is TRBV25-1 and J is TRBJ2-3, with D perhaps matching TRBD1 (6 bases). This CDR3 has 16 residues. Trimming pared 3 bases from V and 2 bases from J, leaving 15 bases between. The germline V gene encodes CDR1 MGHDK and CDR2 SYGVNS. The CDR3 coding sequence is TGTGCCAGCAGTGACCCTACCCAGGGGAACACAGATACGCAGTATTTT. It is translated as CASSDPTQGNTDTQYF.